This TCR beta chain was sequenced during a study of response to subunit inactivated influenza vaccine (dated by TCRdb to the late 2010s). Context from the whole study: Deep quantitative T cell receptor repertoire profiling was used in the study to track responses to a trivalent subunit inactivated influenza vaccine.

This clonotype appeared a few times. Its antigen is unknown. Base quality data are lacking; no much larger clone is found one base away. The method was RT-PCR. The data were produced on an Illumina HiSeq 2500. The public reads were run again by TCRdb, first through fastp at Q25 and then through MiXCR, and only productive beta chains were kept. Rows are unified per CDR3 protein, each entry keeping the most common DNA and genes. This sample comprises about 780,000 distinct CDR3 sequences, approximately 17% of them detected only once. Approximately 11% of the sample is held by the ten biggest clonotypes. Broader findings and caveats from the paper: The authors proposed that each seasonal influenza vaccination may bring in only a limited number of new T cells.

CDR1 and CDR2 are drawn from the germline V gene (reference sequence): DFQATT, SNEGSKA. From cysteine to phenylalanine, the CDR3 is 12 amino acids long. The only DNA kept is the CDR3, 36 bases in frame from the first base. V lost 0 bases and J lost 8 bases; the stretch between them is 8 bases long. The sequences come from PBMCs from blood, collected less than 6 days after vaccination. The receptor chain draws on TRBV20-1 and TRBJ1-5; there is no confident call for the D gene. The sequence was collected from a man in his forties or fifties who received an inactivated influenza vaccine. Donor details come from another sample of the same person, matched by shared clones. The DNA sequence follows: TGCAGTGCTAGAGATCAGATGAAGCCCCAGCATTTT. Its amino acids are CSARDQMKPQHF.